This T cell receptor beta chain was identified in a study of cytomegalovirus exposure and HLA in healthy donors. Data came from immunoSEQ multiplex PCR; TCRdb stores just in-frame clones and leaves some out. The sample shows 220,000 or so clones, roughly 83% of them seen only once. The donors belonged to the approximately 120-subject validation cohort, separate from the 666-subject first cohort. J was trimmed by 2 bases and V by 4 bases; bases with no gene match: 4. The CDR3 covers 14 residues. Per germline, CDR1 SGDLS and CDR2 YYNGEE. Whole-study results and caveats: The study put some 160 TCR beta chains on its list as cytomegalovirus-associated. While the bulk of TCR sequences proved rare, some public TCRs turned up in many donors. TCR clusters originating in the first cohort tended to co-occur in the 120 validation repertoires, according to a later analysis.

This clone came up once. The antigen is not known. Source material: PBMCs. The chain couples TRBV9 to TRBJ2-3; 7 bases align to TRBD2. This receptor was taken from a woman aged 25 to 45 in good health and CMV-seropositive. DNA of the CDR3: TGTGCCAGCAGCATCAGACTAGCCACAGATACGCAGTATTTT. It encodes CASSIRLATDTQYF.